This T cell receptor beta chain was documented in a study of OX40 agonist ivuxolimab in advanced cancers. Study information: Having had anti-PD-1, anti-PD-L1 or anti-CTLA-4 therapy before was allowed, and 40% to 45% had some.

Method: immunoSEQ multiplex PCR; TCRdb's copy keeps in-frame clones and lacks some. Of 67,000 or so clones in the sample, approximately 89% are singletons; the top ten hold 1% to 1.2%. Germline CDR1 is WNHNN and CDR2 is SYGVQD (reference sequence). The CDR3 is 13 amino acids. The V end was cut by 3 bases, the J end by 2 bases, with 5 bases between. Broader study findings: Patients who responded partially at 0.1-3.0 mg/kg showed clonal expansion ranking among the lowest.

This clone was picked up a small number of times. Antigen: not known. This chain links TRBV10-1 with TRBJ1-5, with D perhaps TRBD1 (5 bases). This TCR came from an adult with an advanced solid tumor such as melanoma, head and neck, liver or kidney cancer. The material sequenced was CD4+ or CD8+ T cells sorted from blood, taken in a trial of the OX40 agonist ivuxolimab. CDR3 in DNA: TGCGCCAGCAGTGACAGGGGCAATCAGCCCCAGCATTTT. Amino acid sequence: CASSDRGNQPQHF.